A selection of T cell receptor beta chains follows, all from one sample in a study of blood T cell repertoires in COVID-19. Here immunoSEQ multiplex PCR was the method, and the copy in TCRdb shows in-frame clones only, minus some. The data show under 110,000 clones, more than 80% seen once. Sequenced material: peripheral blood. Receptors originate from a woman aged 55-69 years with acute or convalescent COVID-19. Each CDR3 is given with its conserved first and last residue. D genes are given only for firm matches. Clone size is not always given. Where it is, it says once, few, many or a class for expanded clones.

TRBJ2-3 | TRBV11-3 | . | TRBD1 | CASSQGQNTDTQYF | TGTGCCAGCAGTCAGGGACAGAACACAGATACGCAGTATTTT
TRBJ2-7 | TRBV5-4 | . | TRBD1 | CASSSRDRGPYEQYF | TGTGCCAGCAGCTCCCGGGACAGGGGCCCCTACGAGCAGTACTTC
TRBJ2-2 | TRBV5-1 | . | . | CASSTTTVTTAGELFF | TGCGCCAGTTCCACGACGACAGTAACCACCGCCGGGGAGCTGTTTTTT
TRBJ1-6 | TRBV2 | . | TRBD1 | CASSAGQGAQEYSPLHF | TGTGCCAGCAGTGCGGGACAGGGGGCGCAGGAGTATTCACCCCTCCACTTT
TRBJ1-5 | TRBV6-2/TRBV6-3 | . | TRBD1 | CASSLNRGSASNQPQHF | TGTGCCAGCAGCCTAAACAGGGGATCCGCTAGCAATCAGCCCCAGCATTTT
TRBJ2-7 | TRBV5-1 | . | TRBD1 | CASSPRTGAVDEQYF | TGCGCCAGCAGCCCTAGGACAGGGGCAGTAGACGAGCAGTACTTC
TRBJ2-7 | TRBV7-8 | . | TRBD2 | CASSSSSGTGSYEQYF | TGTGCCAGCAGCTCGAGTAGCGGGACCGGCTCCTACGAGCAGTACTTC
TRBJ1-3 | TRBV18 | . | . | CASSPAGNSGNTIYF | TGTGCCAGCTCACCCGCGGGGAACTCTGGAAACACCATATATTTT
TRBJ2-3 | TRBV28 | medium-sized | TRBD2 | CASSFSRGGRTQYF | TGTGCCAGCAGTTTTAGTCGGGGGGGCCGGACGCAGTATTTT
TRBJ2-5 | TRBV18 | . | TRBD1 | CASSPLPGQFGITPTETQYF | TGTGCCAGCTCACCACTACCGGGACAGTTTGGGATTACGCCAACGGAGACCCAGTACTTC
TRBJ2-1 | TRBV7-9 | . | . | CASSFREYNEQFF | TGTGCCAGCAGCTTCAGGGAATACAATGAGCAGTTCTTC
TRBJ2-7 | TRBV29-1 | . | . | CSVGTGPYEQYF | TGCAGCGTTGGCACAGGACCCTACGAGCAGTACTTC
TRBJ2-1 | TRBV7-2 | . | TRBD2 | CASSIVGGANEQFF | TGTGCCAGCAGCATAGTCGGGGGGGCCAATGAGCAGTTCTTC
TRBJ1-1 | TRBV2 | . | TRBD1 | CASRETGGHATEAFF | TGTGCCAGCAGGGAAACAGGGGGCCATGCCACTGAAGCTTTCTTT
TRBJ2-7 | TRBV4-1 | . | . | CVSSPASTDGTYEQYF | TGCGTCAGCAGCCCCGCATCGACGGACGGGACCTACGAGCAGTACTTC
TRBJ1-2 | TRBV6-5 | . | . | CASSLQIPNYGYTF | TGTGCCAGTAGTTTACAGATCCCTAACTATGGCTACACCTTC
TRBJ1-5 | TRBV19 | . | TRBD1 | CASSNTPGQPQPQHF | TGTGCCAGTAGTAACACTCCGGGACAGCCCCAGCCCCAGCATTTT
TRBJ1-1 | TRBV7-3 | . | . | CASSLSGWNTEAFF | TGTGCCAGCAGCTTATCAGGGTGGAACACTGAAGCTTTCTTT
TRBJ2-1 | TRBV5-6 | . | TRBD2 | CASSWGLAGDTYNEQFF | TGTGCCAGCAGTTGGGGACTAGCGGGAGACACCTACAATGAGCAGTTCTTC
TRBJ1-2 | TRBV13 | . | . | CASSFRSYGYTF | TGTGCCAGCAGCTTTAGGAGCTATGGCTACACCTTC
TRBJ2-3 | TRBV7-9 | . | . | CASNPGDSRTDTQYF | TGTGCCAGCAACCCCGGGGACTCACGCACAGATACGCAGTATTTT
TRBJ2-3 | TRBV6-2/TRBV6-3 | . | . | CASSYSSRGKPDTQYF | TGTGCCAGCAGTTACTCGAGTCGGGGGAAGCCGGATACGCAGTATTTT
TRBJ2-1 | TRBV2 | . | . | CASKLARERGNEQFF | TGTGCCAGCAAACTCGCGCGGGAACGGGGCAATGAGCAGTTCTTC
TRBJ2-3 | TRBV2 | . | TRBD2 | CASASGRDTQYF | TGTGCCAGCGCTAGCGGGCGGGATACGCAGTATTTT
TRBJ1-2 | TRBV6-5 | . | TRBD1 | CASSYSVRGSGYTF | TGTGCCAGCAGTTACTCGGTCAGGGGGAGTGGCTACACCTTC
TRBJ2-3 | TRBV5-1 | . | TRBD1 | CASSSRQGGTDTQYF | TGCGCCAGCAGCTCCCGACAGGGTGGCACAGATACGCAGTATTTT
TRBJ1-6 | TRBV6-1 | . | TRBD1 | CASSDGTGYNSPLHF | TGTGCCAGCAGTGATGGGACAGGCTATAATTCACCCCTCCACTTT
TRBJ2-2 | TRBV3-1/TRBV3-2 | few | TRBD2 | CASSQLGSGVNTGELFF | TGTGCCAGCAGCCAACTTGGTAGCGGGGTGAACACCGGGGAGCTGTTTTTT